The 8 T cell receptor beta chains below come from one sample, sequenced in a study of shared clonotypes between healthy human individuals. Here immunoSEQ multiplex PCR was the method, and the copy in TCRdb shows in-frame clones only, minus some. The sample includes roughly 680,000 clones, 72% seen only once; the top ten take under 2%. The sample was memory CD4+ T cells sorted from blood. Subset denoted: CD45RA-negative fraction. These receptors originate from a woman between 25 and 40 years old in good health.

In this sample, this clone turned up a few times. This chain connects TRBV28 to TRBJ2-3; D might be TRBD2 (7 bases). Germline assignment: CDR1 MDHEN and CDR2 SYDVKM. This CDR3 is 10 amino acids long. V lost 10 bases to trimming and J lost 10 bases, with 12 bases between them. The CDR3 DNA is TGTGCCACCGGGGGGCGGGCGCAGTATTTT. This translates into CATGGRAQYF.

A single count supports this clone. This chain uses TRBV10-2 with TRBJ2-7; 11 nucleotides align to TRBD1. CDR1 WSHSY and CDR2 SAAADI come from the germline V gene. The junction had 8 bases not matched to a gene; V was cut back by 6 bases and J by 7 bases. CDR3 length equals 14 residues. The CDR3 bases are TGCGCCAGCAGGCCGGACAGGGGGCGGCGGGAGCAGTACTTC. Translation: CASRPDRGRREQYF.

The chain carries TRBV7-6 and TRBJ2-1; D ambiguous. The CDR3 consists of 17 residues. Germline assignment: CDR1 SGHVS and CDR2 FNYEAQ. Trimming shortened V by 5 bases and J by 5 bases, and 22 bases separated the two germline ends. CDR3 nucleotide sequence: TGTGCCAGCAGCCTCGAGTCATCTGGAAGGTCCCACAATGAGCAGTTCTTC. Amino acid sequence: CASSLESSGRSHNEQFF.

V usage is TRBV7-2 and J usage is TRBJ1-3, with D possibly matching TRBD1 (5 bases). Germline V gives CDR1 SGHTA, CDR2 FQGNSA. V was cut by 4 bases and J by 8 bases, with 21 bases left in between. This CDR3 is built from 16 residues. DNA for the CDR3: TGTGCCAGCAGCTCTCGTCCGGGGCGGAGCTCTGACACCATATATTTT. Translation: CASSSRPGRSSDTIYF.

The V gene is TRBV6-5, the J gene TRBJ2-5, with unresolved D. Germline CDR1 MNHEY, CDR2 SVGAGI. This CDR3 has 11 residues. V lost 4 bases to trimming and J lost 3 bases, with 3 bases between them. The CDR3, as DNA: TGTGCCAGCAGTTCAAAAGAGACCCAGTACTTC. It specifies CASSSKETQYF.

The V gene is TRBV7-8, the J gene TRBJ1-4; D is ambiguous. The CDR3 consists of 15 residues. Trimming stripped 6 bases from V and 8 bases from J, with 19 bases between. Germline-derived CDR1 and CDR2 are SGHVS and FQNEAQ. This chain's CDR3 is CASSHGRARGEKLFF. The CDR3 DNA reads TGTGCCAGCAGTCACGGCCGGGCAAGAGGGGAAAAACTGTTTTTT.

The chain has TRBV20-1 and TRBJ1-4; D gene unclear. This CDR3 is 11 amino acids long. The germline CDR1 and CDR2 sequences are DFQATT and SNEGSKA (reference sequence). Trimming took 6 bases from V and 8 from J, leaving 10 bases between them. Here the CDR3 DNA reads TGCAGTGCCCAACTAGGGGAAAAACTGTTTTTT. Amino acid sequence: CSAQLGEKLFF.

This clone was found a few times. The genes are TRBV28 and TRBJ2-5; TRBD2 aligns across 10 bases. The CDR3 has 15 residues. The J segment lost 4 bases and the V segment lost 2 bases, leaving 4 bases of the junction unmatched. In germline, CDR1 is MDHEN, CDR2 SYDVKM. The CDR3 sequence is CASSLRLAGAETQYF. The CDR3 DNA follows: TGTGCCAGCAGTTTAAGGCTAGCGGGAGCAGAGACCCAGTACTTC.